Below, 30 T cell receptor beta chains from the same sample are listed, as sequenced in a study of blood T cells in healthy people across ages. A J-beta primer mix and a sample-barcoded 5' primer were used in a second PCR of roughly 7 to 12 cycles. TCRdb reprocessed the 5' RACE reads with MiXCR, giving one entry per CDR3 protein. Here the sample spans some 1,800,000 distinct CDR3 sequences, about two fifths being singletons. The sample was blood. The receptors shown here come from a human donor in good health.

This clonotype has only a few counts. The rearrangement joins TRBV5-5 to TRBJ2-3; D is unclear. V lost 4 bases, J lost 5 bases, and 11 bases lay in between. From germline, CDR1 is SGHKS and CDR2 YYEKEE (reference sequence). The CDR3 covers 13 residues. The DNA of the CDR3 is TGTGCCAGCAGCGAGAGCCCAGGAGATACGCAGTATTTT. Translated, it gives CASSESPGDTQYF.

This clonotype was counted at least ten times. The chain is built from TRBV29-1 and TRBJ2-3, with 10 nucleotides matching TRBD1. The CDR3 has 12 residues. V was clipped by 7 bases and J by 5 bases; unmatched bases: 3. Germline V gene lookup returns CDR1 SQVTM and CDR2 ANQGSEA. CDR3 nucleotide sequence: TGCAGCGCCGGGGACAGGGGAGATACGCAGTATTTT. This gives the protein CSAGDRGDTQYF.

The chain recombines TRBV29-1 with TRBJ2-5, with a weak D call TRBD1 (6 bases). The germline V gene has CDR1 SQVTM and CDR2 ANQGSEA. The CDR3 spans 14 residues. V was pared by 4 bases and J by 10 bases, with 22 bases between. CDR3 region: CSVGPSGTKSLQYF. CDR3 DNA sequence: TGCAGCGTTGGGCCCTCCGGGACAAAGTCTCTCCAGTACTTC.

The count of this clonotype is one. The rearrangement uses TRBV9 and TRBJ2-7; no clear D gene. The CDR3 runs to 17 residues. Germline CDR1 is SGDLS and CDR2 is YYNGEE. Trimming took off 1 base at V and 4 bases at J, with 21 bases between the two ends. This chain's CDR3 is CASSVLSRGPASYEQYF. The CDR3 DNA sequence: TGTGCCAGCAGCGTATTGAGCCGCGGACCAGCCTCTTACGAGCAGTACTTC.

The chain has TRBV9 and TRBJ2-3, with D possibly matching TRBD2 (6 bases). This CDR3 spans 15 amino acids. V lost 0 bases, J lost 5 bases, and 13 bases lay in between. Germline V CDR1 and CDR2: SGDLS, YYNGEE. CDR3 DNA sequence: TGTGCCAGCAGCGTAGCCGGGGGAAGTGGAGATACGCAGTATTTT. This codes for CASSVAGGSGDTQYF.

This clonotype was observed a handful of times. The chain combines TRBV7-9 with TRBJ1-2, with TRBD1 matching 9 bases. CDR1 is SEHNR, CDR2 FQNEAQ, per germline (reference sequence). V lost 5 bases and J lost 8; bases outside the gene matches: 9. The CDR3 is made up of 14 amino acids. The CDR3 DNA reads TGTGCCAGCAGCCCTACCACAGGGGGCCGGGGCTACACCTTC. It specifies CASSPTTGGRGYTF.

CDR3 nucleotides: TGTGCCAGCAGTTACAATACCTACAATGAGCAGTTCTTC. This encodes CASSYNTYNEQFF. The chain combines TRBV6-5 with TRBJ2-1; D gene ambiguous. The CDR3 contains 13 residues. Trimming cost V 2 bases and J 2 bases, with 4 bases left between them. Germline values: CDR1 MNHEY, CDR2 SVGAGI.

This clonotype has only a few counts. This sequence joins TRBV6-2 or TRBV6-3 and TRBJ2-5; D is perhaps TRBD2 (6 bases). Germline CDR1 MNHEY, CDR2 SVGEGT. Trimming shortened V by 5 bases and J by 5 bases, and 24 bases separated the two germline ends. The CDR3 runs 17 residues. CDR3 residues: CASSPRTSRAAGETQYF. The CDR3 DNA reads as TGTGCCAGCAGTCCGCGTACTAGCAGGGCGGCGGGGGAGACCCAGTACTTC.

This clonotype was seen a few times. The rearrangement uses TRBV7-2 and TRBJ2-4; D is unresolved. V dropped 2 bases and J dropped 5 bases, with 7 bases sitting between them. The CDR3 is 13 amino acids. CDR1 SGHTA and CDR2 FQGNSA come from the germline V gene. CDR3 sequence: CASSLILQNIQYF. The CDR3 DNA sequence: TGTGCCAGCAGCTTAATACTCCAAAACATTCAGTACTTC.

As to this clonotype: A read error may produce the germline difference seen at one junction end. The chain uses TRBV5-1 and TRBJ2-2; a possible D gene is TRBD2 (6 bases). Germline CDR1 and CDR2: SGHRS and YFSETQ. The CDR3 is made up of 15 amino acids. The CDR3 DNA follows: TGCGCCAGCAGCCCCTTGGAGGGGAACGCCGGGGAGCTGTTTTTT. Its protein is CASSPLEGNAGELFF.

V gene TRBV7-8 combines with J gene TRBJ1-1; TRBD1 might be the D (5 bases). This CDR3 region has 13 residues. Trimming removed 6 bases at V and 6 bases at J, with 14 bases between. Germline CDR1 reads SGHVS; CDR2 reads FQNEAQ. The CDR3 loop reads CASRPGTLPEAFF. For the CDR3, the DNA is TGTGCCAGCAGGCCCGGGACCTTACCTGAAGCTTTCTTT.

This clonotype was picked up a small number of times. CDR3 coding DNA: TGTGCCAGCAGTTCTTGGCCGGAGGAGACCCAGTACTTC. Its protein is CASSSWPEETQYF. This rearrangement joins TRBV12-3 or TRBV12-4 to TRBJ2-5; no reliable D call. CDR3 size: 13 residues. V gave up 4 bases and J gave up 5 bases, with 11 bases separating them.

This clonotype appeared a few times. This chain connects TRBV4-3 to TRBJ2-7; 8 positions match TRBD1. V lost 5 bases, J lost 3 bases, and 3 bases stayed unmatched. The germline V gene encodes CDR1 LGHNA and CDR2 YSLEER. This CDR3 region has 13 residues. The CDR3 here is CASSIDRGYEQYF. CDR3 bases: TGCGCCAGCAGCATCGACAGGGGCTACGAGCAGTACTTC.

This clonotype was seen ten or more times. This sequence joins TRBV7-8 and TRBJ2-7; possibly TRBD1 for D (6 bases). Trimming stripped 1 base from V and 3 bases from J, with 10 bases between. Germline loops: CDR1 SGHVS, CDR2 FQNEAQ. This CDR3 has 14 amino acids. The CDR3 is CASSLGGGNYEQYF. The DNA for the CDR3 is TGTGCCAGCAGCTTAGGAGGGGGTAACTACGAGCAGTACTTC.

This clonotype was seen more than once but under ten times. The chain combines TRBV12-3 or TRBV12-4 with TRBJ1-6; D gene ambiguous. Between the trimmed V and J ends, which lost 7 bases and 8 bases, there was a span of 12 bases. The CDR3 extends over 13 amino acids. This CDR3 is CASTPTVDSPLHF. The CDR3 DNA reads as TGTGCCAGCACACCAACTGTAGATTCACCCCTCCACTTT.

This rearrangement joins TRBV11-1 to TRBJ2-1; unclear D gene. V lost 6 bases and J 5 bases, leaving 11 bases between the germline ends. CDR1 and CDR2 from the germline V gene are SGHAT and FQDESV (reference sequence). This CDR3 has 13 amino acids. The CDR3 loop is CASSPTDHNEQFF. For the CDR3, the DNA is TGTGCCAGCAGTCCTACGGATCACAATGAGCAGTTCTTC. Supplemented by reference TRBV11-1 and TRBJ2-1, the full variable domain reads EAEVAQSPRYKITEKSQAVAFWCDPISGHATLYWYRQILGQGPELLVQFQDESVVDDSQLPKDRFSAERLKGVDSTLKIQPAELGDSAMYLCASSPTDHNEQFFGPGTRLTVL.

Regarding this clonotype: A junction end diverges from the germline sequence, so it may reflect a read error. The V call is TRBV7-2, the J call TRBJ1-5, with a weak D call TRBD1 (5 bases). The CDR3 is made up of 14 amino acids. CDR1 is SGHTA, CDR2 FQGNSA, per germline. Here the CDR3 reads CASSFGQGNQSQHF. CDR3 DNA: TGTGCCAGCAGCTTTGGGCAGGGTAATCAGTCCCAGCATTTT.

This chain joins TRBV4-3 and TRBJ1-1, with D possibly being TRBD1 (6 bases). Germline V gene lookup returns CDR1 LGHNA and CDR2 YSLEER. V was cut by 0 bases and J by 5 bases, with 22 bases left in between. This CDR3 spans 18 amino acids. CDR3 residues: CASSQEVVRGAGWTEAFF. Here the CDR3 DNA reads TGCGCCAGCAGCCAAGAAGTTGTGAGGGGGGCGGGGTGGACTGAAGCTTTCTTT.

This clonotype turned up a few times. V is TRBV5-6 and J is TRBJ2-1; TRBD1 aligns across 7 bases. The germline gives CDR1 SGHDT, CDR2 YYEEEE. This CDR3 is 15 amino acids long. Trimming took 6 bases from V and 1 from J; bases not matched to a gene: 7. CDR3 sequence: CASTAWDRSYNEQFF. The CDR3 DNA sequence: TGTGCCAGCACTGCTTGGGACAGATCCTACAATGAGCAGTTCTTC. Complete variable domain (other parts from reference TRBV5-6 and TRBJ2-1): DAGVTQSPTHLIKTRGQQVTLRCSPKSGHDTVSWYQQALGQGPQFIFQYYEEEERQRGNFPDRFSGHQFPNYSSELNVNALLLGDSALYLCASTAWDRSYNEQFFGPGTRLTVL.

The V gene is TRBV20-1, the J gene TRBJ2-3; 9 bases agree with TRBD2. The V and J ends lost 0 bases and 6 bases, in that order; junction bases with no gene match: 19. The CDR3 runs to 19 residues. Germline-derived CDR1 and CDR2 are DFQATT and SNEGSKA (reference sequence). CDR3 residues: CSARDLSLAGLFSQDTQYF. The CDR3 coding sequence is TGCAGTGCTAGAGATCTTAGTCTAGCGGGGCTCTTCTCGCAGGATACGCAGTATTTT.

V and J are TRBV4-3 and TRBJ2-7, with TRBD1 identical over 9 bases. This CDR3 spans 15 amino acids. Per the germline V gene, CDR1 is LGHNA and CDR2 is YSLEER. The V gene end was trimmed by 0 bases and the J gene end by 3 bases; junction bases not matched to a gene: 3. As DNA, the CDR3 is TGCGCCAGCAGCCAAGAGGGGACAGGGTACTACGAGCAGTACTTC. Translation: CASSQEGTGYYEQYF.

Worth noting for this clonotype: One junction end disagrees with the germline gene, perhaps due to a read error. The V call is TRBV6-1, the J call TRBJ2-6, with D possibly matching TRBD2 (5 bases). The CDR3 totals 18 residues. Germline V gives CDR1 MNHNS, CDR2 SASEGT. CDR3 protein: CASAPAPGGGSGANVLTF. As DNA, the CDR3 is TGCGCCAGCGCCCCAGCGCCAGGAGGAGGCTCTGGGGCCAACGTCCTGACTTTC.

This clonotype was detected a few times. This chain uses TRBV6-5 with TRBJ2-7, with D unresolved. The CDR3 covers 14 residues. V lost 2 bases, J lost 3 bases, and 11 bases lay in between. Germline V gives CDR1 MNHEY, CDR2 SVGAGI. CDR3 DNA sequence: TGTGCCAGCAGTTACGTCGGCAGAAACTACGAGCAGTACTTC. The encoded protein is CASSYVGRNYEQYF.

Turning to this clonotype: Compared with germline, one end of the junction differs, possibly owing to a read error. The chain uses TRBV2 and TRBJ2-1; TRBD1 is a possible D gene (5 bases). Germline lookup yields CDR1 SNHLY and CDR2 FYNNEI. The CDR3 is 14 amino acids. Here the CDR3 DNA reads TGTGCCGGCAGCCAAGGGCAGGGTAGGAATGAGCAGTTCTTC. Its translation is CAGSQGQGRNEQFF.

This clonotype was seen a few times. J is TRBJ2-3 and V is TRBV6-2 or TRBV6-3, with TRBD2 matching 13 bases. The CDR3 loop spans 16 amino acids. V lost 6 bases to trimming and J lost 5 bases; unmatched junction nucleotides: 8. The germline V gene encodes CDR1 MNHEY and CDR2 SVGEGT. Here the CDR3 DNA reads TGTGCCAGCAGCTGGACTAGCGGGGGCGATCAAGATACGCAGTATTTT. Protein product: CASSWTSGGDQDTQYF.

This clonotype was seen only a few times. This sequence joins TRBV12-3 or TRBV12-4 and TRBJ1-6; 10 bases map to TRBD1. V lost 5 bases and J lost 7; bases outside the gene matches: 5. This CDR3 region has 15 residues. CDR3 in DNA: TGTGCCAGCAGTGGGACAGGGGCATGGAATTCACCCCTCCACTTT. This codes for CASSGTGAWNSPLHF.

This rearrangement joins TRBV9 to TRBJ1-2; 11 positions agree with TRBD1. Germline values: CDR1 SGDLS, CDR2 YYNGEE. This CDR3 region has 16 residues. Germline trimming cut 0 bases from V and 4 bases from J; bases unmatched to any gene: 5. CDR3 nucleotides: TGTGCCAGCAGCGTAGCGGACAGGGGGCCTGTCTATGGCTACACCTTC. Encoded protein: CASSVADRGPVYGYTF.

This chain links TRBV27 with TRBJ2-3; D might be TRBD2 (6 bases). V lost 8 bases to trimming and J lost 1 base, with 13 bases between them. Looked up from germline, CDR1 is MNHEY and CDR2 is SMNVEV (reference sequence). CDR3 length: 14 residues. DNA for the CDR3: TGTGCCAGCGGACGGGGGTCGGGCACAGATACGCAGTATTTT. Protein: CASGRGSGTDTQYF.

This clonotype was counted between two and nine times. The chain links TRBV20-1 to TRBJ2-7; tentative D call: TRBD2 (5 bases). Germline lookup yields CDR1 DFQATT and CDR2 SNEGSKA (reference sequence). V was shortened by 0 bases and J by 4 bases, with 19 bases between the two germline ends. The CDR3 sequence is 16 residues long. The CDR3 spells CSARDKERASIYEQYF. The CDR3, as DNA: TGCAGTGCTAGAGATAAAGAGAGGGCCAGTATATACGAGCAGTACTTC.

This clonotype was found a few times. The rearrangement uses TRBV11-2 and TRBJ2-7, with D perhaps TRBD2 (5 bases). Trimming pared 0 bases from V and 1 base from J, leaving 10 bases between. CDR3 length: 15 residues. Germline V gene lookup returns CDR1 SGHAT and CDR2 FQNNGV. This CDR3 is CASSLDFGESYEQYF. The CDR3 DNA follows: TGTGCCAGCAGCTTAGATTTCGGGGAGTCCTACGAGCAGTACTTC.